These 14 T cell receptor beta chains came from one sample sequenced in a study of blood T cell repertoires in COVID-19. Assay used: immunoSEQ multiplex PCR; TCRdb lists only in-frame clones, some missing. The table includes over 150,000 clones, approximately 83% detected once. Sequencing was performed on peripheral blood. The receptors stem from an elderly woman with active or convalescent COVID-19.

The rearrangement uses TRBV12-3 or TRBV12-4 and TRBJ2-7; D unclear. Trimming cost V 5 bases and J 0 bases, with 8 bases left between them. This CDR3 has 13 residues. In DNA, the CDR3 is TGTGCCAGCAGTAACACAAACTCCTACGAGCAGTACTTC. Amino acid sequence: CASSNTNSYEQYF.

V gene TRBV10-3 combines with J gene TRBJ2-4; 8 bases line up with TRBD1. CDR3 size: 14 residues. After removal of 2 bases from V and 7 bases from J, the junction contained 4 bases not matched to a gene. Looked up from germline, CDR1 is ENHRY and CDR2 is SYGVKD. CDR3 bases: TGTGCCATCAGTGAGGTGGGGGACAGGAACATTCAGTACTTC. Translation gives CAISEVGDRNIQYF.

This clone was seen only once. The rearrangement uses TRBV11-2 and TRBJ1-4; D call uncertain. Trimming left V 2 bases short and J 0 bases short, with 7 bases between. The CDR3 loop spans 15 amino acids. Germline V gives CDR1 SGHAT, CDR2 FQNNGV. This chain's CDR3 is CASSLRTATNEKLFF. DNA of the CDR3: TGTGCCAGCAGCTTAAGAACTGCAACTAATGAAAAACTGTTTTTT.

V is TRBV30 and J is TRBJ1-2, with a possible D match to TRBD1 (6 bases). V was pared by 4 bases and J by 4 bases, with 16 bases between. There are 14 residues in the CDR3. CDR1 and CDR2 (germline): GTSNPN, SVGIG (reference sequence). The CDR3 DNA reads TGTGCCTGGACCCGTTGGGTGGGGGCCTATGGCTACACCTTC. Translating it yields CAWTRWVGAYGYTF. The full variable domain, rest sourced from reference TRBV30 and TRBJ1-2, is SQTIHQWPATLVQPVGSPLSLECTVEGTSNPNLYWYRQAAGRGLQLLFYSVGIGQISSEVPQNLSASRPQDRQFILSSKKLLLSDSGFYLCAWTRWVGAYGYTFGSGTRLTVV.

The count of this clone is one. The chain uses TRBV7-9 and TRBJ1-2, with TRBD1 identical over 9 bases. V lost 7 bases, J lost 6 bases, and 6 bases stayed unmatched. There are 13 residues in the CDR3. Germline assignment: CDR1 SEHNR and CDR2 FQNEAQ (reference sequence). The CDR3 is CASNPTGGNGYTF. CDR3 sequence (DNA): TGTGCCAGCAATCCGACAGGGGGTAATGGCTACACCTTC. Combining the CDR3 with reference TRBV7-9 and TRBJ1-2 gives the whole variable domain DTGVSQNPRHKITKRGQNVTFRCDPISEHNRLYWYRQTLGQGPEFLTYFQNEAQLEKSRLLSDRFSAERPKGSFSTLEIQRTEQGDSAMYLCASNPTGGNGYTFGSGTRLTVV.

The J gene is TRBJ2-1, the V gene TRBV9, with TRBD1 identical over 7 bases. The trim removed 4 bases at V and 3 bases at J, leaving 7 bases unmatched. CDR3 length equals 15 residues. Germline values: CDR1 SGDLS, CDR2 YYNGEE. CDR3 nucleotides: TGTGCCAGCAGCTTTGGACAGGAAAGCTACAATGAGCAGTTCTTC. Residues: CASSFGQESYNEQFF.

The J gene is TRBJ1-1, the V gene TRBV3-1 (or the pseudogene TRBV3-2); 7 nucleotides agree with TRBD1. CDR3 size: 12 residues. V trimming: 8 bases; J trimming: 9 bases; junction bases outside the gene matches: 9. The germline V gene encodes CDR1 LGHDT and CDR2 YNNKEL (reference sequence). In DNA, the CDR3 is TGTGCCAGCCACCTGACGGGACAGAAAGCTTTCTTT. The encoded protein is CASHLTGQKAFF.

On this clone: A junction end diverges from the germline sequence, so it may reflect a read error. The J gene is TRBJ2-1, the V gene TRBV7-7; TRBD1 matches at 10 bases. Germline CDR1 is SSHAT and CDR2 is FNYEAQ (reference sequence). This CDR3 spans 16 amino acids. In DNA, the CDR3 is TGTGCTAGCAGCATAGGACAGGGGGTGAGATACAATGAGCAGTTCTTC. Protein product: CASSIGQGVRYNEQFF.

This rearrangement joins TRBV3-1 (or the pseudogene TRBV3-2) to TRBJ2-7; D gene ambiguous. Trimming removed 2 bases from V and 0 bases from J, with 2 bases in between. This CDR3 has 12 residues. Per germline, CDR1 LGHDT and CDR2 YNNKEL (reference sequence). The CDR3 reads CASSQYSYEQYF. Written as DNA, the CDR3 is TGTGCCAGCAGCCAATACTCCTACGAGCAGTACTTC.

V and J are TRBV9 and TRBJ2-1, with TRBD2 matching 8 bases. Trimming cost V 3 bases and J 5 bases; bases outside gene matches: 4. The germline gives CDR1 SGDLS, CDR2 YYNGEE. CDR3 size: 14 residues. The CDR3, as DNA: TGTGCCAGCAGCGGAATAGCGGGGCACAATGAGCAGTTCTTC. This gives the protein CASSGIAGHNEQFF.

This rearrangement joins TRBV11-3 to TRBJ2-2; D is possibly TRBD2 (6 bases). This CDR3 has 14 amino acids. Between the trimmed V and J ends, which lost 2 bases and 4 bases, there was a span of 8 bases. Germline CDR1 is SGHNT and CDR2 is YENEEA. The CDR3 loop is CASSLQGGTGELFF. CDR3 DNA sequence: TGTGCCAGCAGCTTACAGGGAGGCACCGGGGAGCTGTTTTTT.

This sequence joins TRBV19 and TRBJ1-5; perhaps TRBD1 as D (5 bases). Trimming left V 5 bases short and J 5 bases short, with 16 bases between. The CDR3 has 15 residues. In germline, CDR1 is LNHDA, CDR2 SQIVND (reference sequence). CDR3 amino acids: CASSAPPGFDQPQHF. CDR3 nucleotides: TGTGCCAGTAGTGCCCCTCCAGGGTTTGATCAGCCCCAGCATTTT.

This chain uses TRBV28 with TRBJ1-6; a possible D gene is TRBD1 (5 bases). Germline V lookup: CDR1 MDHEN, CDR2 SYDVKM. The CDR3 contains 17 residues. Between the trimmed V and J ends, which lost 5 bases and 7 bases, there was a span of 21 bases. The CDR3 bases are TGTGCCAGCAGTCCGGGGAGTACGGGGGGAAGGAATTCACCCCTCCACTTT. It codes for CASSPGSTGGRNSPLHF.

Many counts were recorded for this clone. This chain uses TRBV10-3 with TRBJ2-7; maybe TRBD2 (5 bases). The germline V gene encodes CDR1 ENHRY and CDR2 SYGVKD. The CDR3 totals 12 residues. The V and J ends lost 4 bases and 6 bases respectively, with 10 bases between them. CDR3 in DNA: TGTGCCATCAGTGGCGGAGGCCGCGAGCAGTACTTC. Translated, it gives CAISGGGREQYF.